One and the same sample provided the 5 T cell receptor beta chains below, sequenced in a study of glioma-infiltrating T cells after dendritic cell vaccination. The repertoire was sequenced with immunoSEQ multiplex PCR; TCRdb's copy has only in-frame clones and lacks some. Here the sample spans roughly 70,000 clones, about four fifths being singletons. The sample here was blood, taken before dendritic cell vaccination. These receptor sequences come from a human donor with glioblastoma.

This clone was recorded a few times. V usage is TRBV11-2 and J usage is TRBJ1-2; weak D call: TRBD1 (5 bases). With 0 bases removed from V and 8 bases from J, the gap between germline ends came to 10 bases. The CDR3 length is 13 residues. The germline gives CDR1 SGHAT, CDR2 FQNNGV. The CDR3 DNA is TGTGCCAGCAGCTTAGATAACAGGCAGGGCTACACCTTC. This gives the protein CASSLDNRQGYTF. The full variable domain, rest sourced from reference TRBV11-2 and TRBJ1-2, is EAGVAQSPRYKIIEKRQSVAFWCNPISGHATLYWYQQILGQGPKLLIQFQNNGVVDDSQLPKDRFSAERLKGVDSTLKIQPAKLEDSAVYLCASSLDNRQGYTFGSGTRLTVV.

The rearrangement joins TRBV5-1 to TRBJ1-1, with D maybe TRBD1 (5 bases). Germline CDR1 and CDR2: SGHRS and YFSETQ. V lost 0 bases and J lost 1, with 10 bases in between. The CDR3 spans 15 residues. CDR3 nucleotides: TGCGCCAGCAGCTTGGAGCCCGGGGGGAACACTGAAGCTTTCTTT. This sequence encodes CASSLEPGGNTEAFF.

This sequence joins TRBV7-3 and TRBJ1-4; the match to TRBD1 covers 7 bases. This CDR3 is built from 16 residues. J was trimmed by 0 bases and V by 1 base; bases with no gene match: 2. The germline gives CDR1 SGHTA, CDR2 FQGTGA. CDR3 in amino acids: CASSLRQGATNEKLFF. The DNA of the CDR3 is TGTGCCAGCAGCTTAAGGCAGGGGGCAACTAATGAAAAACTGTTTTTT.

V gene TRBV6-1 combines with J gene TRBJ2-7, with TRBD1 identical over 7 bases. Germline V gives CDR1 MNHNS, CDR2 SASEGT. This CDR3 is built from 12 residues. The V gene end was trimmed by 5 bases and the J gene end by 4 bases; junction bases not matched to a gene: 2. CDR3 sequence reads: CASSPTGYEQYV. DNA of the CDR3: TGTGCCAGCAGTCCGACAGGGTACGAGCAGTACGTC.

V is TRBV19 and J is TRBJ2-6; D perhaps matches TRBD1 (7 bases). V lost 4 bases and J 1 base, leaving 17 bases between the germline ends. Germline CDR1 reads LNHDA; CDR2 reads SQIVND (reference sequence). CDR3 length: 18 residues. The DNA for the CDR3 is TGTGCCAGTAGTAGAATCCCACAGGGGAGGTCTGGGGCCAACGTCCTGACTTTC. Its protein product is CASSRIPQGRSGANVLTF. Combining the CDR3 with reference TRBV19 and TRBJ2-6 gives the whole variable domain DGGITQSPKYLFRKEGQNVTLSCEQNLNHDAMYWYRQDPGQGLRLIYYSQIVNDFQKGDIAEGYSVSREKKESFPLTVTSAQKNPTAFYLCASSRIPQGRSGANVLTFGAGSRLTVL.